The rows below give T cell receptor beta chains drawn from one sample of a study of cytomegalovirus exposure and HLA in healthy donors. Here immunoSEQ multiplex PCR was the method, and the copy in TCRdb shows in-frame clones only, minus some. The table has 100,000 to 150,000 clones, 70% to 85% seen once. The sample taken for sequencing was PBMCs. All receptors come from a male donor in good health and CMV-seropositive. CDR3s include the opening cysteine and the closing phenylalanine or tryptophan. D genes are given only for firm matches. Where a row states a size, it is once, few, many or the class of an expanded clone; other rows omit it.

D gene | J gene | V gene | clone size | CDR3 protein | CDR3 DNA
NA | TRBJ1-5 | TRBV19 | NA | CASRLQGLHSNQPQHF | TGTGCCAGTAGACTACAGGGTTTACATAGCAATCAGCCCCAGCATTTT
NA | TRBJ2-3 | TRBV27 | NA | CASRRSGGTDTQYF | TGTGCCAGCAGAAGGAGCGGAGGCACAGATACGCAGTATTTT
NA | TRBJ2-3 | TRBV28 | NA | CASSLAVTDTQYF | TGTGCCAGCAGTTTGGCGGTTACAGATACGCAGTATTTT
TRBD1 | TRBJ2-7 | TRBV7-2 | few | CASSFGQGALEQYF | TGTGCCAGCAGCTTTGGACAGGGGGCGCTTGAGCAGTACTTC
NA | TRBJ1-2 | TRBV28 | NA | CASSLGGTYYGYTF | TGTGCCAGCAGTTTAGGAGGGACTTACTATGGCTACACCTTC
TRBD1 | TRBJ2-7 | TRBV7-9 | few | CASSFTGGYEQYF | TGTGCCAGCAGCTTTACAGGGGGCTACGAGCAGTACTTC
TRBD1 | TRBJ2-3 | TRBV28 | NA | CAATRQGDADTQYF | TGTGCCGCAACTCGACAGGGGGATGCAGATACGCAGTATTTT
NA | TRBJ1-3 | TRBV11-3 | NA | CASSLGFPGYGNTIYF | TGTGCCAGCAGCTTAGGTTTCCCGGGGTACGGAAACACCATATATTTT
TRBD2 | TRBJ2-3 | TRBV6-4 | NA | CASSVGTSGGDTQYF | TGTGCCAGCAGTGTCGGGACTAGCGGGGGGGATACGCAGTATTTT
TRBD2 | TRBJ2-3 | TRBV9 | NA | CASSWTSGGYTDTQYF | TGTGCCAGCAGCTGGACTAGCGGGGGGTACACAGATACGCAGTATTTT
NA | TRBJ1-1 | TRBV27 | NA | CASSRGGTEAFF | TGTGCCAGCAGTCGAGGGGGCACTGAAGCTTTCTTT
NA | TRBJ2-7 | TRBV27 | NA | CASSLRAYEQYF | TGTGCCAGCAGTTTACGGGCCTACGAGCAGTACTTC
TRBD1 | TRBJ2-7 | TRBV6-1 | NA | CASSVGTGGAEEQYF | TGTGCCAGCAGTGTAGGGACAGGGGGCGCGGAGGAGCAGTACTTC
NA | TRBJ1-2 | TRBV6-1 | NA | CASSEDRNYGYTF | TGTGCCAGCAGTGAAGACAGGAACTATGGCTACACCTTC
TRBD1 | TRBJ2-7 | TRBV6-5 | NA | CASSPRGYEQYF | TGTGCCAGCAGTCCCAGGGGGTACGAGCAGTACTTC
TRBD1 | TRBJ1-6 | TRBV7-6 | few | CASSLAPGTGRNSPLHF | TGTGCCAGCAGCTTAGCGCCGGGGACAGGTAGAAATTCACCCCTCCACTTT
NA | TRBJ2-7 | TRBV27 | NA | CASSSDIAYEQYF | TGTGCCAGCAGTTCGGACATTGCCTACGAGCAGTACTTC
TRBD1 | TRBJ1-3 | TRBV5-8 | once | CASSLGTGGNTIYF | TGTGCCAGCAGCTTGGGGACAGGGGGAAACACCATATATTTT
NA | TRBJ1-1 | TRBV2 | NA | CASSYRDDTEAFF | TGTGCCAGCAGTTACAGGGATGACACTGAAGCTTTCTTT
NA | TRBJ1-1 | TRBV19 | NA | CASSIRINTEAFF | TGTGCCAGTAGTATTAGAATTAACACTGAAGCTTTCTTT
NA | TRBJ2-7 | TRBV28 | few | CASSPPGRSVQYF | TGTGCCAGCAGTCCCCCGGGTCGATCGGTGCAGTACTTC
NA | TRBJ1-3 | TRBV27 | NA | CASRSKAERAIYF | TGTGCCAGCAGATCAAAGGCCGAACGGGCCATATATTTT